Only a few counts were recorded for the clone carrying this T cell receptor (beta chain). What it binds is not known. This sample stems from a study of beta chain features in type 1 diabetes. Across the whole study: Age, gender, cell numbers and subset yield matched between patients and controls.

The study, taken as a whole, reports: Across all four CD4+ subsets, people with type 1 diabetes showed modestly shorter TCRB CDR3s.

The whole isolated RNA underwent reverse transcription, so sequencing captured expressed TCRB transcripts. TCRdb's table, derived via immunoSEQ multiplex PCR, lists solely in-frame clones and lacks some. The repertoire consists of tens of thousands of clones, with 30% to 40% occurring once and the leading ten covering roughly 0.45%. With V trimmed by 2 bases and J by 0 bases, 3 bases remained unmatched. This CDR3 has 16 amino acids. Germline CDR1 is SGHRS and CDR2 is YFSETQ. The chain has TRBV5-1 and TRBJ2-1; TRBD2 aligns across 9 bases. The sample was stem cell memory CD4+ T cells from blood. This clonotype was sampled from a woman between 18 and 30 years old in good health. The CDR3 loop reads CASSFNSGSSYNEQFF. CDR3 nucleotide sequence: TGCGCCAGCAGCTTTAATAGCGGGAGCTCCTACAATGAGCAGTTCTTC.